The source of this T cell receptor (beta chain) is a study of regulatory T cells in long-lasting Graves disease. Study details: Prior antithyroid drug treatment in newly diagnosed Graves' patients lasted under 3 months.

Germline CDR1 and CDR2: WSHSY and SAAADI. The V end was cut by 8 bases, the J end by 7 bases, with 21 bases between. The CDR3 sequence is 15 residues long. Broader study findings: Preferential use of TRBV28, TRBJ1-2 and TRBJ2-5 was seen in persistent disease.

In building TCR beta libraries, iRepertoire HTBI primers were used together with Arm-PCR of CDR3 regions. Each CDR3 protein is one row after TCRdb ran MiXCR on the multiplex PCR reads. The sample lists around 250,000 distinct CDR3 sequences, around 20% occurring once. Time point: newly diagnosed GD, antithyroid drugs for less than 3 months. PBMC RNA served as the TCR library source. This clonotype turned up a few times. Antigen specificity is unknown. Sequenced material: peripheral blood mononuclear cells (PBMCs), taken at new diagnosis, from a patient treated with antithyroid drugs. This receptor was identified in a female donor with Graves disease. This chain links TRBV10-2 with TRBJ2-1; tentative D call: TRBD1 (8 bases). CDR3 loop: CASRQGREAKNEQFF. Written as DNA, the CDR3 is TGCGCCAGCCGACAGGGGAGGGAGGCGAAAAATGAGCAGTTCTTC.